One and the same sample provided the 5 T cell receptor beta chains below, sequenced in a study of control samples from healthy donors and cancer patients. Libraries were prepared by immunoSEQ multiplex PCR; TCRdb keeps only in-frame clonotypes and omits some of them. This table has about 94,000 clones, roughly nine tenths appearing once. The sequenced material came from blood. The receptors stem from a woman aged 45-59 years in good health.

The chain couples TRBV28 to TRBJ1-5, with 8 bases lining up with TRBD1. Trimming cost V 2 bases and J 2 bases; bases outside gene matches: 2. CDR3 length equals 15 residues. CDR1 is MDHEN and CDR2 is SYDVKM in the germline V gene. The CDR3 sequence is CASSLRTGRNQPQHF. The DNA for the CDR3 is TGTGCCAGCAGTTTACGGACAGGGCGCAATCAGCCCCAGCATTTT. The whole variable domain, filled in from reference TRBV28 and TRBJ1-5, reads DVKVTQSSRYLVKRTGEKVFLECVQDMDHENMFWYRQDPGLGLRLIYFSYDVKMKEKGDIPEGYSVSREKKERFSLILESASTNQTSMYLCASSLRTGRNQPQHFGDGTRLSIL.

This chain uses TRBV5-6 with TRBJ2-7; TRBD2 agrees at 12 bases. CDR1 is SGHDT, CDR2 YYEEEE, per germline. The V segment lost 0 bases and the J segment 4 bases; nucleotides outside the gene matches: 8. The CDR3 totals 17 residues. The CDR3 DNA sequence: TGTGCCAGCAGCTTGGATCCCCGGACTAGCGGGGTATACGAGCAGTACTTC. Amino acids: CASSLDPRTSGVYEQYF.

This chain links TRBV7-9 with TRBJ1-1; possible D gene TRBD1, 5 bases. The V gene's germline CDR1 is SEHNR and CDR2 FQNEAQ (reference sequence). The V end was cut by 5 bases, the J end by 5 bases, with 15 bases between. The CDR3 length is 14 residues. The CDR3 region has the DNA TGTGCCAGCAGCCCGAGAGGACGGACAACTGAAGCTTTCTTT. Translated: CASSPRGRTTEAFF.

The rearrangement links TRBV20-1 to TRBJ2-3; D is undetermined. The germline V gene encodes CDR1 DFQATT and CDR2 SNEGSKA (reference sequence). V was cut by 5 bases and J by 2 bases, with 5 bases left in between. This CDR3 is 11 amino acids long. The CDR3 reads CSALSTDTQYF. The CDR3 coding sequence is TGCAGTGCTCTATCCACAGATACGCAGTATTTT.

The chain combines TRBV6-1 with TRBJ2-3; TRBD2 matches at 9 bases. Per germline, CDR1 MNHNS and CDR2 SASEGT. There are 15 residues in the CDR3. The J segment lost 2 bases and the V segment lost 3 bases, leaving 3 bases of the junction unmatched. This chain's CDR3 is CASSDRGGATDTQYF. In DNA form, the CDR3 reads TGTGCCAGCAGTGACCGCGGGGGGGCCACAGATACGCAGTATTTT.